The present entry profiles one TCR beta chain with its context. Trimming removed 4 bases from V and 4 bases from J, with 12 bases in between. CDR1 is SGHRS and CDR2 is YFSETQ in the germline V gene. The CDR3 consists of 14 residues. This record belongs to a study of blood T cell repertoires in COVID-19. Original processing notes: Reference gene primer amplification gave nucleated cell count estimates. Profiling relied on immunoSEQ multiplex PCR, and the TCRdb table lists in-frame clones only, not all of them. From that table come the V and J calls and clone size; the DNA was used to work out D and trimming. The sample has some 16,000 clones, about four fifths seen once; the top ten hold roughly a fifth.

The clonotype was recovered from an older man with active COVID-19. The chain uses TRBV5-1 and TRBJ1-5, with D perhaps matching TRBD1 (6 bases). The sample was peripheral blood. CDR3 amino acids: CASSPGAQNQPQHF. The CDR3 DNA reads TGCGCCAGCAGCCCAGGGGCCCAGAATCAGCCCCAGCATTTT. Variable domain in full (rest from reference TRBV5-1 and TRBJ1-5): KAGVTQTPRYLIKTRGQQVTLSCSPISGHRSVSWYQQTPGQGLQFLFEYFSETQRNKGNFPGRFSGRQFSNSRSEMNVSTLELGDSALYLCASSPGAQNQPQHFGDGTRLSIL.